The 27 T cell receptor beta chains below all came from one sample that was sequenced in a study of memory CD4+ T cells and cytomegalovirus serostatus. TCRdb's table, derived via immunoSEQ multiplex PCR, lists solely in-frame clones and lacks some. The repertoire has around 44,000 clones, less than 80% of them found once; the top ten carry under 8%. Single viable CD3+CD4+CD8-CD45RO+ cells were sorted as the memory CD4+ T cells. The material sequenced was memory CD4+ T cells from blood. The source is an adult in good health and CMV-seronegative.

The genes are TRBV23-1 and TRBJ2-5, with a weak D call TRBD1 (5 bases). TRBV23-1 is an open reading frame whose function is uncertain. This CDR3 comprises 11 residues. Trimming stripped 7 bases from V and 2 bases from J, with 5 bases between. Here the CDR3 reads CASNRQETQYF. CDR3 bases: TGCGCCAGCAACAGGCAAGAGACCCAGTACTTC.

The chain has TRBV7-8 and TRBJ2-1; D may be TRBD1 (6 bases). This CDR3 spans 15 amino acids. The V gene lost 1 base and the J gene lost 7 bases, with 14 bases spanning the gap. Germline assignment: CDR1 SGHVS and CDR2 FQNEAQ. The CDR3 DNA reads as TGTGCCAGCAGCTTAGGGCCCTACAGGGCTAATGAGCAGTTCTTC. This gives the protein CASSLGPYRANEQFF. Using reference TRBV7-8 and TRBJ2-1 for the parts outside the CDR3, the full variable domain is GAGVSQSPRYKVAKRGQDVALRCDPISGHVSLFWYQQALGQGPEFLTYFQNEAQLDKSGLPSDRFFAERPEGSVSTLKIQRTQQEDSAVYLCASSLGPYRANEQFFGPGTRLTVL.

This clone has more than one count but fewer than ten. J is TRBJ2-7 and V is TRBV6-1; 7 bases agree with TRBD1. Germline loops: CDR1 MNHNS, CDR2 SASEGT. The CDR3 is made up of 15 amino acids. V was clipped by 6 bases and J by 4 bases; unmatched bases: 12. The DNA for the CDR3 is TGTGCCAGCAGCTCAGAGGGTGGCAGGGGGTACGAGCAGTACTTC. Its protein product is CASSSEGGRGYEQYF.

The chain carries TRBV6-1 and TRBJ2-7, with 12 bases identical to TRBD2. The CDR3 length is 15 residues. Looked up from germline, CDR1 is MNHNS and CDR2 is SASEGT. V gave up 7 bases and J gave up 1 base; unmatched junction bases: 5. CDR3 DNA: TGTGCCAGCACTAGCGGGAGGGCCGGTTCCTACGAGCAGTACTTC. Residues: CASTSGRAGSYEQYF.

J is TRBJ1-5 and V is TRBV10-3; possibly TRBD1 for D (5 bases). The CDR3 spans 16 residues. Between the trimmed V and J ends, which lost 2 bases and 0 bases, there was a span of 11 bases. CDR1 and CDR2 (germline): ENHRY, SYGVKD. The CDR3 region is CAISETRGGSNQPQHF. The CDR3 DNA sequence: TGTGCCATCAGTGAGACTAGGGGCGGTAGCAATCAGCCCCAGCATTTT.

This chain links TRBV5-1 with TRBJ1-1; D ambiguous. V was pared by 2 bases and J by 6 bases, with 14 bases between. The CDR3 consists of 14 residues. Germline assignment: CDR1 SGHRS and CDR2 YFSETQ. The CDR3 DNA reads as TGCGCCAGCAGCTTAGCTGACGGAGGAGCTGAAGCTTTCTTT. This gives the protein CASSLADGGAEAFF.

This chain uses TRBV7-9 with TRBJ2-2; D is unresolved. CDR1 SEHNR and CDR2 FQNEAQ come from the germline V gene (reference sequence). CDR3 size: 15 residues. V lost 2 bases, J lost 1 base, and 8 bases lay in between. The CDR3 loop reads CASSLRLMNTGELFF. CDR3 DNA sequence: TGTGCCAGCAGCTTACGACTTATGAACACCGGGGAGCTGTTTTTT.

This clone was observed a few times. The V and J genes are TRBV7-2 and TRBJ1-4; weak D call: TRBD1 (6 bases). This CDR3 has 15 residues. Trimming shortened V by 0 bases and J by 6 bases, and 11 bases separated the two germline ends. Germline V gene lookup returns CDR1 SGHTA and CDR2 FQGNSA. CDR3 amino acids: CASSLAGHGDEKLFF. In nucleotides, the CDR3 is TGTGCCAGCAGCTTAGCGGGACACGGAGATGAAAAACTGTTTTTT.

The chain uses TRBV11-3 and TRBJ2-2; TRBD2 matches at 7 bases. The CDR3 length is 17 residues. Germline CDR1 and CDR2: SGHNT and YENEEA. The V gene end was trimmed by 4 bases and the J gene end by 5 bases; junction bases not matched to a gene: 13. The CDR3 spells CASSSSGAGAGTGELFF. The CDR3 DNA follows: TGTGCCAGCAGCTCTTCCGGGGCGGGAGCAGGTACCGGGGAGCTGTTTTTT.

This chain uses TRBV11-2 with TRBJ2-6; unclear D gene. The CDR3 has 15 amino acids. CDR1 and CDR2 (germline): SGHAT, FQNNGV. V lost 8 bases to trimming and J lost 0 bases, with 11 bases between them. The CDR3 protein is CASGPVVSGANVLTF. The CDR3 bases are TGTGCCAGCGGACCAGTGGTCTCTGGGGCCAACGTCCTGACTTTC.

The chain joins TRBV28 to TRBJ1-1; possibly TRBD1 for D (5 bases). The germline V and J ends were trimmed by 5 bases and 1 base, with 14 bases remaining between them. In germline, CDR1 is MDHEN, CDR2 SYDVKM. There are 15 residues in the CDR3. The CDR3, as DNA: TGTGCCAGCAGTCTCGTCGGGGGGTGGAACACTGAAGCTTTCTTT. It translates to CASSLVGGWNTEAFF.

The chain couples TRBV11-2 to TRBJ2-3; D not resolved. Germline V gene lookup returns CDR1 SGHAT and CDR2 FQNNGV. There are 14 residues in the CDR3. Trimming left V 1 base short and J 5 bases short, with 10 bases between. The CDR3, as DNA: TGTGCCAGCAGCTTAGGCTCGTCGGGAGATACGCAGTATTTT. It translates to CASSLGSSGDTQYF.

V gene TRBV6-1 combines with J gene TRBJ2-5, with 7 bases aligning to TRBD1. The CDR3 runs to 13 residues. CDR1 and CDR2 (germline): MNHNS, SASEGT. Trimming removed 8 bases from V and 0 bases from J; junction bases left unmatched: 3. The CDR3 DNA follows: TGTGCCAGCTGGGACAGCTACCAAGAGACCCAGTACTTC. Translated: CASWDSYQETQYF.

The chain has TRBV5-1 and TRBJ2-7; D may match TRBD1 or TRBD2 (5 bases each). Germline V gives CDR1 SGHRS, CDR2 YFSETQ. The CDR3 has 14 amino acids. V was pared by 7 bases and J by 5 bases, with 19 bases between. This chain's CDR3 is CASAPSGQLHEQYF. The CDR3 nucleotides read TGCGCCAGCGCCCCTTCGGGGCAGCTACACGAGCAGTACTTC.

V is TRBV7-2 and J is TRBJ2-7; 7 nucleotides line up with TRBD2. The CDR3 is 16 amino acids. V trimming: 5 bases; J trimming: 1 base; junction bases outside the gene matches: 11. CDR1 and CDR2 (germline): SGHTA, FQGNSA. The DNA of the CDR3 is TGTGCCAGCAGCCTTGTGGGGGACGGGAGGTCCTACGAGCAGTACTTC. Translated: CASSLVGDGRSYEQYF.

The V call is TRBV28, the J call TRBJ1-2, with TRBD1 identical over 8 bases. Per the germline V gene, CDR1 is MDHEN and CDR2 is SYDVKM. With V trimmed by 8 bases and J by 5 bases, 10 bases remained unmatched. This CDR3 is built from 14 residues. This chain's CDR3 is CASEGAGGVYGYTF. For the CDR3, the DNA is TGTGCCAGCGAAGGGGCAGGGGGCGTATATGGCTACACCTTC.

V and J are TRBV27 and TRBJ2-1; TRBD2 matches 9 bases. This CDR3 contains 16 residues. Germline CDR1 MNHEY, CDR2 SMNVEV (reference sequence). V lost 2 bases and J lost 4; bases outside the gene matches: 6. CDR3 bases: TGTGCCAGCAGTTTAATTAGCGGGGGAACGTACAATGAGCAGTTCTTC. Protein sequence: CASSLISGGTYNEQFF.

The chain employs TRBV2 and TRBJ2-1; D remains ambiguous. Trimming took off 3 bases at V and 8 bases at J, with 14 bases between the two ends. Germline assignment: CDR1 SNHLY and CDR2 FYNNEI. This CDR3 is 14 amino acids long. CDR3 amino acids: CASSEGNSIYEQFF. The CDR3 DNA reads as TGTGCCAGCAGTGAGGGGAATTCGATCTATGAGCAGTTCTTC.

The rearrangement links TRBV28 to TRBJ2-7; D could derive from TRBD1 or TRBD2 (6 bases each). Germline V gene sequence: CDR1 MDHEN, CDR2 SYDVKM. The CDR3 is made up of 15 amino acids. The V and J ends lost 4 bases and 6 bases respectively, with 19 bases between them. CDR3 sequence: CASSSLQMGGREQYF. In nucleotides, the CDR3 is TGTGCCAGCAGTTCCCTCCAAATGGGGGGCCGCGAGCAGTACTTC.

The rearrangement joins TRBV4-3 to TRBJ2-7, with D unclear. Trimming cost V 1 base and J 0 bases, with 10 bases left between them. CDR1 and CDR2 (germline): LGHNA, YSLEER. CDR3 length: 15 amino acids. The DNA for the CDR3 is TGCGCCAGCAGCCAAGTATTCGGACCCTCCTACGAGCAGTACTTC. This sequence encodes CASSQVFGPSYEQYF.

This clone turned up a few times. The chain couples TRBV19 to TRBJ2-2, with 11 nucleotides matching TRBD2. Losses at the gene ends were 5 bases for V and 0 bases for J; bases not matched to a gene: 2. Germline CDR1 and CDR2: LNHDA and SQIVND (reference sequence). The CDR3 length is 16 residues. The CDR3 is CASSLSGRANTGELFF. CDR3 sequence (DNA): TGTGCCAGTAGTCTTAGCGGGAGGGCGAACACCGGGGAGCTGTTTTTT.

In this sample, this clone turned up once. CDR3 loop: CASSDFYRRTLGGYTF. The CDR3 DNA reads TGTGCCAGCAGTGATTTTTACCGACGGACATTGGGGGGCTACACCTTC. The J gene is TRBJ1-2, the V gene TRBV6-1, with D possibly TRBD1 on 5 matching bases. Germline CDR1 is MNHNS and CDR2 is SASEGT. This CDR3 region has 16 residues. Trimming left V 3 bases short and J 8 bases short, with 22 bases between.

By share, this clone counts as medium-sized (0.01 to 0.1%). The sample has other DNA sequences that encode this CDR3 too. The V gene is TRBV29-1, the J gene TRBJ1-1; TRBD1 matches 7 bases. V lost 4 bases to trimming and J lost 1 base; unmatched junction nucleotides: 3. Germline values: CDR1 SQVTM, CDR2 ANQGSEA. The CDR3 sequence is 13 residues long. DNA of the CDR3: TGCAGCGTTGCCACAGGGGCGAACACTGAAGCTTTCTTT. Its translation: CSVATGANTEAFF.

This clone was observed a few times. The chain joins TRBV2 to TRBJ1-4, with a weak D call TRBD1 (6 bases). The germline V and J ends were trimmed by 3 bases and 8 bases, with 13 bases remaining between them. Per germline, CDR1 SNHLY and CDR2 FYNNEI. The CDR3 sequence is 14 residues long. The CDR3 nucleotides read TGTGCCAGCAGTGAGGTCAGGGGTGGGGAAAAACTGTTTTTT. The encoded protein is CASSEVRGGEKLFF. Looking up the rest from reference TRBV2 and TRBJ1-4 gives the full variable domain: EPEVTQTPSHQVTQMGQEVILRCVPISNHLYFYWYRQILGQKVEFLVSFYNNEISEKSEIFDDQFSVERPDGSNFTLKIRSTKLEDSAMYFCASSEVRGGEKLFFGSGTQLSVL.

This clone has only a few counts. The chain has TRBV5-4 and TRBJ2-1; D possibly corresponds to TRBD1 (6 bases). Trimming took 3 bases from V and 4 from J, leaving 20 bases between them. The CDR3 length is 17 residues. CDR1 is SGHNT and CDR2 is YYREEE in the germline V gene (reference sequence). This chain's CDR3 is CASSSALLGQSYNEQFF. In nucleotides, the CDR3 is TGTGCCAGCAGCTCCGCTCTCCTTGGACAGAGTTACAATGAGCAGTTCTTC.

This clone was counted between two and nine times. J is TRBJ1-5 and V is TRBV7-6, with D unresolved. Trimming cost V 2 bases and J 7 bases, with 9 bases left between them. The CDR3 extends over 13 amino acids. Germline CDR1 and CDR2: SGHVS and FNYEAQ. The CDR3 loop is CASSLMGNQPQHF. In DNA form, the CDR3 reads TGTGCCAGCAGCTTAATGGGGAACCAGCCCCAGCATTTT.

Only one count was recorded for this clone. The chain combines TRBV18 with TRBJ1-2, with TRBD1 matching over 7 bases. The CDR3 runs 17 residues. CDR1 and CDR2 (germline): KGHSH, LQKENI. Trimming at V came to 3 bases and at J to 7 bases, leaving 17 bases not matched to a gene. CDR3 sequence reads: CASSPGSGTANRFGYTF. CDR3 bases: TGTGCCAGCTCACCTGGCTCCGGGACAGCTAATCGGTTTGGCTACACCTTC.